Here is one T cell receptor (beta chain) with its context. The source of the sample is a study of blood T cell repertoires in COVID-19. Across the whole study: Material from acute and convalescent COVID-19 was sourced from the United States, Italy and Spain.

Germline V gene lookup returns CDR1 SGHNT and CDR2 YENEEA. Deletions cut 1 base from V and 5 bases from J, with 5 bases between. The CDR3 runs 12 residues. The data were produced by immunoSEQ multiplex PCR, yet TCRdb's version contains in-frame clones alone and is incomplete. The data show approximately 300,000 clones, with 90% seen just once and roughly 3.6% held by the top ten. Exposed study participants had met a COVID-19 case within 2 weeks before entry. The V gene is TRBV11-3, the J gene TRBJ2-5; no clear D. Sequencing input: PBMCs or T cells enriched from blood (not recorded which). The TCR was taken from a woman in her thirties who had been exposed to COVID-19. The CDR3 here is CASSLGEETQYF. DNA for the CDR3: TGTGCCAGCAGCTTAGGAGAGGAGACCCAGTACTTC.